The 6 T cell receptor beta chains below were found in one sample sequenced in a study of blood T cell repertoires in COVID-19 (dated by TCRdb to the early 2020s). Library construction relied on the immunoSEQ multiplex PCR assay. Here the immuneACCESS table is served through TCRdb, limited to in-frame sequences with V and J called. Missing clones are a known gap in these copies; in checked studies unresolved V genes cover under half, and the rest lacks a known reason. The sample table contains about 170,000 clones; only one count was recorded for more than 65% of them. The ten largest clones add up to under 13% of the sample. Sample: peripheral blood. The receptors stem from a man between 65 and 80 years old with active or convalescent COVID-19.

V gene TRBV27 combines with J gene TRBJ1-1, with D possibly TRBD1 on 6 matching bases. The CDR3 runs to 14 residues. Germline V CDR1 and CDR2: MNHEY, SMNVEV (reference sequence). V was shortened by 3 bases and J by 7 bases, with 15 bases between the two germline ends. Here the CDR3 DNA reads TGTGCCAGCAGTTTGCGGCAGGGGCTTGGTGAAGCTTTCTTT. Translating gives CASSLRQGLGEAFF.

This clone was observed a few times. The V gene is TRBV10-3, the J gene TRBJ1-5; unclear D gene. From germline, CDR1 is ENHRY and CDR2 SYGVKD. The CDR3 totals 14 residues. Trimming cost V 1 base and J 0 bases, with 4 bases left between them. The CDR3 loop reads CAISEWHSNQPQHF. CDR3 bases: TGTGCCATCAGTGAGTGGCATAGCAATCAGCCCCAGCATTTT.

The chain recombines TRBV19 with TRBJ1-2; 8 bases agree with TRBD1. The J segment lost 0 bases and the V segment lost 8 bases, leaving 8 bases of the junction unmatched. This CDR3 has 15 residues. Germline-derived CDR1 and CDR2 are LNHDA and SQIVND (reference sequence). The CDR3 sequence is CASLRTGLANYGYTF. The DNA for the CDR3 is TGTGCCAGTCTCAGGACAGGGCTAGCTAACTATGGCTACACCTTC.

The sample holds a few counts of this clone. V and J are TRBV7-8 and TRBJ1-5, with D possibly matching TRBD1 (5 bases). V was shortened by 0 bases and J by 2 bases, with 5 bases between the two germline ends. Germline V CDR1 and CDR2: SGHVS, FQNEAQ. This CDR3 comprises 14 residues. CDR3 sequence reads: CASSLAGGNQPQHF. CDR3 in DNA: TGTGCCAGCAGCTTAGCAGGGGGCAATCAGCCCCAGCATTTT.

DNA for the CDR3: TGTGCCAGCAGTTACTCGACTCCTCATGGTGGCAATGAGCAGTTCTTC. Amino acids: CASSYSTPHGGNEQFF. This chain joins TRBV6-5 and TRBJ2-1; D not certain. This CDR3 region has 16 residues. V was clipped by 0 bases and J by 6 bases, with 15 bases between them. Germline lookup yields CDR1 MNHEY and CDR2 SVGAGI.

The V gene is TRBV2, the J gene TRBJ1-5, with D possibly being TRBD1 (6 bases). The CDR3 runs 14 residues. The germline V and J ends were trimmed by 4 bases and 6 bases, with 13 bases remaining between them. The germline CDR1 and CDR2 sequences are SNHLY and FYNNEI. CDR3 sequence (DNA): TGTGCCAGCAGTGGGACAGCGAAGACTCAGCCCCAGCATTTT. It codes for CASSGTAKTQPQHF.